Shown below are 13 T cell receptor beta chains from a single sample sequenced in a study of T-cell reconstitution after alpha-beta-depleted transplantation in children. TCRbeta library preparation incorporated unique molecular identifiers. TCRdb redid the calling of the PCR reads with MiXCR, one entry per CDR3 protein. The sample carries approximately 210,000 distinct CDR3 sequences, roughly 15% recorded once. The specimen was PBMCs from the stem cell graft donor, collected from the stem cell graft. These receptors all stem from a human donor who donated a stem cell graft to a child with acute lymphoblastic leukemia.

V is TRBV6-5 and J is TRBJ2-1; tentatively, D is TRBD1 or TRBD2 (6 bases each). There are 14 residues in the CDR3. The germline V gene has CDR1 MNHEY and CDR2 SVGAGI. The V and J ends lost 3 bases and 6 bases respectively, with 12 bases between them. The CDR3 coding sequence is TGTGCCAGCAGTTATGGGGGGCCGGTCAATGAGCAGTTCTTC. Encoded protein: CASSYGGPVNEQFF.

This clonotype was picked up one time. A read error may produce the germline difference seen at one junction end. V gene TRBV20-1 combines with J gene TRBJ2-1; D possibly corresponds to TRBD2 (6 bases). From germline, CDR1 is DFQATT and CDR2 SNEGSKA (reference sequence). The CDR3 spans 16 residues. The CDR3 protein is CTARDDSLASYNEQFF. CDR3 sequence (DNA): TGCACTGCTAGAGATGACTCTCTAGCGTCCTACAATGAGCAGTTCTTC.

This clonotype was observed at least ten times. The chain employs TRBV6-1 and TRBJ2-2; 7 bases are shared with TRBD1. The CDR3 spans 14 residues. CDR1 and CDR2 from the germline V gene are MNHNS and SASEGT. V was clipped by 6 bases and J by 2 bases; unmatched bases: 3. The CDR3 reads CASRGTVNTGELFF. Written as DNA, the CDR3 is TGTGCCAGCAGGGGGACAGTAAACACCGGGGAGCTGTTTTTT.

This clonotype was seen a few times. The V call is TRBV12-3 or TRBV12-4, the J call TRBJ2-1; D gene unclear. This CDR3 region has 13 residues. Trimming pared 6 bases from V and 1 base from J, leaving 7 bases between. The CDR3 sequence is CASRDGSYNEQFF. The CDR3 bases are TGTGCCAGCAGAGACGGGTCCTACAATGAGCAGTTCTTC.

This clonotype was seen ten or more times. The J gene is TRBJ2-1, the V gene TRBV12-3 or TRBV12-4; 10 bases fit TRBD2. V shed 4 bases and J 4 bases; nucleotides not matched to a gene: 7. CDR3 length: 16 amino acids. CDR3 sequence reads: CASSSSRSGRYNEQFF. The CDR3 DNA follows: TGTGCCAGCAGTTCTAGTCGTAGCGGGAGGTACAATGAGCAGTTCTTC.

This clonotype was recorded many times. The chain joins TRBV5-1 to TRBJ1-1; D is possibly TRBD1 (6 bases). The germline V and J ends were trimmed by 0 bases and 0 bases, with 9 bases remaining between them. Per germline, CDR1 SGHRS and CDR2 YFSETQ. The CDR3 length is 15 residues. The CDR3 loop reads CASSLGTVMNTEAFF. CDR3 coding DNA: TGCGCCAGCAGCTTGGGGACAGTCATGAACACTGAAGCTTTCTTT.

The chain carries TRBV5-1 and TRBJ2-1; the D call may be TRBD1 or TRBD2 (6 bases each). The CDR3 loop spans 13 amino acids. Germline values: CDR1 SGHRS, CDR2 YFSETQ. Deletions cut 4 bases from V and 15 bases from J, with 20 bases between. The CDR3 DNA reads as TGCGCCAGCAGCGTGGAGGGGGAGAGGGACGGGTTCTTC. Protein sequence: CASSVEGERDGFF.

The table lists this clonotype with many counts. The chain recombines TRBV11-2 with TRBJ2-7; weak D call: TRBD1 (5 bases). This CDR3 spans 13 amino acids. V lost 4 bases and J 6 bases, leaving 13 bases between the germline ends. CDR1 and CDR2 from the germline V gene are SGHAT and FQNNGV. In DNA form, the CDR3 reads TGTGCCAGCAGCTCATCGACAGCCCGCGAGCAGTACTTC. It is translated as CASSSSTAREQYF.

The chain links TRBV7-8 to TRBJ2-7, with D perhaps TRBD1 (6 bases). The length of the CDR3 is 16 residues. Trimming left V 4 bases short and J 7 bases short, with 23 bases between. In germline, CDR1 is SGHVS, CDR2 FQNEAQ. The CDR3 sequence is CASSSPSTGNVREQYF. In DNA, the CDR3 is TGTGCCAGCAGCTCCCCTTCGACAGGCAATGTAAGGGAGCAGTACTTC.

Comment on this clonotype: A much larger clone is a single base away; this may be a read error. The V call is TRBV5-1, the J call TRBJ1-4; 9 nucleotides align to TRBD1. Germline-derived CDR1 and CDR2 are SGHRS and YFSETQ. This CDR3 has 14 residues. In DNA, the CDR3 is TGCCCCAGCAGCCTCGACAGGGGGAATGAAAAACTGTTTTTT. It specifies CPSSLDRGNEKLFF.

This clonotype was found many times. This chain uses TRBV5-6 with TRBJ2-7, with D tentatively TRBD1 or TRBD2 (5 bases each). This CDR3 is built from 13 residues. CDR1 is SGHDT, CDR2 YYEEEE, per germline. Trimming cost V 0 bases and J 3 bases, with 7 bases left between them. CDR3 sequence: CASSLGDGYEQYF. In nucleotides, the CDR3 is TGTGCCAGCAGCTTGGGGGACGGCTACGAGCAGTACTTC.

In this sample, this clonotype turned up many times. V and J are TRBV20-1 and TRBJ2-7; 8 nucleotides match TRBD1. Looked up from germline, CDR1 is DFQATT and CDR2 is SNEGSKA (reference sequence). V lost 5 bases and J lost 7; bases outside the gene matches: 13. The CDR3 totals 14 residues. The CDR3 DNA reads TGCAGTGCTTTGCGGGGACAGGCCTTTGGGGAGCAGTACTTC. This sequence encodes CSALRGQAFGEQYF.

In its sample, this clonotype was seen many times. V gene TRBV7-9 combines with J gene TRBJ1-5, with TRBD1 as a possible D gene (6 bases). The V end lost 5 bases, the J end lost 9 bases, and 14 bases lay between the germline ends. Per germline, CDR1 SEHNR and CDR2 FQNEAQ (reference sequence). The CDR3 has 13 residues. CDR3 sequence: CASSRTAAMPQHF. The CDR3 DNA sequence: TGTGCCAGCAGCAGGACAGCCGCCATGCCCCAGCATTTT.